Shown below are 27 T cell receptor beta chains from a single sample sequenced in a study of regulatory dendritic cells for organ transplantation. Libraries were prepared by immunoSEQ multiplex PCR; TCRdb keeps only in-frame clonotypes and omits some of them. The sample has 8,000 or so clones; roughly 67% are singletons. These receptors have no known antigen. CFSE-labeled sorted T cells met regulatory or mature dendritic cells for around 5 days. Sequencing used memory CD4+ T cells from blood cultured with dendritic cells. As to subset: CD45RO+ memory T cells. The source is a human donor in good health.

This chain joins TRBV6-6 and TRBJ1-1; TRBD1 matches 7 bases. This CDR3 spans 13 amino acids. V was clipped by 11 bases and J by 1 base; unmatched bases: 7. The germline V gene has CDR1 MNHNY and CDR2 SVGAGI (reference sequence). In nucleotides, the CDR3 is TGTGCCGGAAGACAGGGAACGAACACTGAAGCTTTCTTT. This gives the protein CAGRQGTNTEAFF.

This clone occurred a few times. The V gene is TRBV27, the J gene TRBJ1-6; unclear D gene. This CDR3 comprises 13 residues. The germline V and J ends were trimmed by 3 bases and 7 bases, with 7 bases remaining between them. Germline V CDR1 and CDR2: MNHEY, SMNVEV (reference sequence). The CDR3 spells CASSLKRNSPLHF. CDR3 coding DNA: TGTGCCAGCAGTTTGAAGAGGAATTCACCCCTCCACTTT.

The chain is built from TRBV27 and TRBJ2-3; 15 bases map to TRBD2. This CDR3 is built from 17 residues. V was pared by 3 bases and J by 5 bases, with 6 bases of the junction left unmatched. CDR1 and CDR2 (germline): MNHEY, SMNVEV (reference sequence). The CDR3 DNA is TGTGCCAGCAGTTTCCTTGGACTAGCGGGGGGGGGAGATACGCAGTATTTT. This encodes CASSFLGLAGGGDTQYF.

The chain is built from TRBV10-3 and TRBJ1-2; 9 bases are a match to TRBD1. CDR3 length: 14 residues. CDR1 is ENHRY, CDR2 SYGVKD, per germline. Trimming removed 6 bases from V and 3 bases from J; junction bases left unmatched: 5. The CDR3 is CAISPRDRDYGYTF. The CDR3 nucleotides are TGTGCCATCAGCCCCCGGGACAGGGACTATGGCTACACCTTC.

The chain joins TRBV5-1 to TRBJ2-2; D is uncertain. V dropped 0 bases and J dropped 1 base, with 4 bases sitting between them. Germline-derived CDR1 and CDR2 are SGHRS and YFSETQ. This CDR3 has 14 amino acids. The CDR3 loop is CASSLGQNTGELFF. The CDR3 DNA is TGCGCCAGCAGCTTGGGACAGAACACCGGGGAGCTGTTTTTT. The entire variable domain, with the rest obtained from reference TRBV5-1 and TRBJ2-2, is as follows: KAGVTQTPRYLIKTRGQQVTLSCSPISGHRSVSWYQQTPGQGLQFLFEYFSETQRNKGNFPGRFSGRQFSNSRSEMNVSTLELGDSALYLCASSLGQNTGELFFGEGSRLTVL.

The chain employs TRBV18 and TRBJ2-3; 9 bases map to TRBD1. Germline V lookup: CDR1 KGHSH, CDR2 LQKENI. CDR3 length equals 16 residues. With 4 bases clipped from V and 3 bases from J, the junction kept 8 bases outside the gene matches. The chain's CDR3 is CASSLTGGAGTDTQYF. Written as DNA, the CDR3 is TGTGCCAGCTCACTTACAGGGGGCGCAGGAACAGATACGCAGTATTTT.

By share, this clone ranks as medium-sized. The V gene is TRBV7-9, the J gene TRBJ2-7, with 9 bases fitting TRBD1. Trimming cost V 1 base and J 1 base; bases outside gene matches: 2. From germline, CDR1 is SEHNR and CDR2 FQNEAQ (reference sequence). The CDR3 totals 15 residues. CDR3 sequence reads: CASSLVQGASYEQYF. For the CDR3, the DNA is TGTGCCAGCAGCTTAGTACAGGGGGCTTCCTACGAGCAGTACTTC.

The chain uses TRBV4-1 and TRBJ2-7, with D possibly matching TRBD2 (6 bases). The germline gives CDR1 MGHRA, CDR2 YSYEKL. Trimming left V 4 bases short and J 3 bases short, with 10 bases between. This CDR3 is built from 13 residues. The CDR3 DNA reads TGCGCCAGCAGCCCCGGGACTCGCTACGAGCAGTACTTC. Its translation is CASSPGTRYEQYF.

The chain carries TRBV5-5 and TRBJ2-7; 10 bases agree with TRBD2. The CDR3 runs 16 residues. Trimming removed 0 bases from V and 2 bases from J; junction bases left unmatched: 5. CDR1 and CDR2 from the germline V gene are SGHKS and YYEKEE (reference sequence). The CDR3 nucleotides are TGTGCCAGCAGCTTGGATGTGGGGACTAGCGCCTACGAGCAGTACTTC. It encodes CASSLDVGTSAYEQYF.

This clone was picked up a small number of times. The chain is built from TRBV19 and TRBJ2-3; 9 positions match TRBD1. J gave up 1 base and V 8 bases, and 4 bases lay outside the gene matches. This CDR3 has 14 residues. CDR1 is LNHDA and CDR2 is SQIVND in the germline V gene (reference sequence). CDR3 in amino acids: CASSTGGGTDTQYF. DNA of the CDR3: TGTGCCAGTTCGACAGGGGGGGGCACAGATACGCAGTATTTT. Together with reference TRBV19 and TRBJ2-3, the CDR3 gives the full variable domain: DGGITQSPKYLFRKEGQNVTLSCEQNLNHDAMYWYRQDPGQGLRLIYYSQIVNDFQKGDIAEGYSVSREKKESFPLTVTSAQKNPTAFYLCASSTGGGTDTQYFGPGTRLTVL.

Written as DNA, the CDR3 is TGCGCCAGCAGCTTGGGTCCCCAGGCCTACGAGCAGTACTTC. This encodes CASSLGPQAYEQYF. The chain joins TRBV5-1 to TRBJ2-7, with D uncertain. The ends were cut back, 0 bases at V and 2 bases at J, with 9 bases in the middle. The CDR3 loop spans 14 amino acids. Germline loops: CDR1 SGHRS, CDR2 YFSETQ.

V and J are TRBV6-5 and TRBJ1-3; D not certain. The CDR3 extends over 12 amino acids. The germline V gene encodes CDR1 MNHEY and CDR2 SVGAGI. V lost 9 bases, J lost 4 bases, and 10 bases lay in between. The CDR3 protein is CASSAGGNTIYF. Here the CDR3 DNA reads TGTGCCAGTTCGGCAGGAGGAAACACCATATATTTT.

V and J are TRBV7-2 and TRBJ2-1; possibly TRBD2 for D (6 bases). This CDR3 comprises 14 residues. The V and J ends lost 6 bases and 0 bases respectively, with 9 bases between them. Germline loops: CDR1 SGHTA, CDR2 FQGNSA. The CDR3: CASSRGYSYNEQFF. CDR3 DNA: TGTGCCAGCAGTCGGGGGTACTCCTACAATGAGCAGTTCTTC.

The chain links TRBV19 to TRBJ2-2; weak D call: TRBD1 (6 bases). CDR3 length equals 15 residues. Trimming removed 6 bases from V and 6 bases from J, with 17 bases in between. CDR1 and CDR2 (germline): LNHDA, SQIVND (reference sequence). The CDR3 is CASSPGHPGSGELFF. CDR3 coding DNA: TGTGCCAGTAGCCCGGGACACCCGGGGTCCGGGGAGCTGTTTTTT.

Only one count was recorded for this clone. The CDR3 loop reads CASSSASVGSVSGNTIYF. The DNA of the CDR3 is TGTGCCAGCAGCTCGGCGTCGGTTGGAAGCGTCTCTGGAAACACCATATATTTT. The rearrangement uses TRBV7-9 and TRBJ1-3; the D is unclear. Germline CDR1 SEHNR, CDR2 FQNEAQ (reference sequence). This CDR3 comprises 18 residues. The germline V and J ends were trimmed by 4 bases and 0 bases, with 19 bases remaining between them.

This clone has more than one count but fewer than ten. The V call is TRBV6-5, the J call TRBJ2-3; maybe TRBD2 (6 bases). The germline V gene encodes CDR1 MNHEY and CDR2 SVGAGI. V was cut by 9 bases and J by 0 bases, with 13 bases left in between. The CDR3 is 14 residues long. CDR3 amino acids: CASAGISSTDTQYF. In DNA, the CDR3 is TGTGCCAGTGCGGGAATCTCTAGCACAGATACGCAGTATTTT.

CDR3 DNA sequence: TGCGCCAGCAGCGAATCGTATGGCCAAAGCTCCTATAATTCACCCCTCCACTTT. As protein: CASSESYGQSSYNSPLHF. The chain carries TRBV4-3 and TRBJ1-6; D unresolved. V was cut by 5 bases and J by 0 bases, with 17 bases left in between. Germline V CDR1 and CDR2: LGHNA, YSLEER. CDR3 length: 18 residues.

The genes are TRBV15 and TRBJ2-5; 7 bases map to TRBD2. The CDR3 consists of 16 residues. J was trimmed by 1 base and V by 1 base; bases with no gene match: 6. Looked up from germline, CDR1 is LNHNV and CDR2 is YYDKDF (reference sequence). DNA of the CDR3: TGTGCCACCAGCAGAGGGCTGGAGCGGGGCCAAGAGACCCAGTACTTC. Protein sequence: CATSRGLERGQETQYF.

This clone appeared a few times. This chain joins TRBV14 and TRBJ1-2, with D possibly TRBD1 on 6 matching bases. This CDR3 has 15 residues. Trimming removed 1 base at V and 4 bases at J, with 13 bases between. CDR1 is SGHDN, CDR2 FVKESK, per germline. The CDR3 nucleotides read TGTGCCAGCAGCCAAGTAACAGGGTGGCTCTATGGCTACACCTTC. The encoded protein is CASSQVTGWLYGYTF.

The genes are TRBV19 and TRBJ2-5, with D possibly TRBD1 on 6 matching bases. This CDR3 has 14 amino acids. The V end was cut by 2 bases, the J end by 6 bases, with 13 bases between. Germline V lookup: CDR1 LNHDA, CDR2 SQIVND (reference sequence). CDR3 sequence reads: CASSIMNRAKTQYF. The CDR3 DNA sequence: TGTGCCAGTAGTATAATGAACAGGGCAAAGACCCAGTACTTC.

In its sample, this clone was seen once. The chain recombines TRBV4-2 with TRBJ2-7; 11 bases align to TRBD1. V dropped 5 bases and J dropped 2; count of bases not matched to a gene: 5. Germline CDR1 and CDR2: LGHNA and YNFKEQ. The CDR3 has 15 residues. CDR3 DNA: TGTGCCAGCAGCTATGGGACAGGGGGGACCTACGAGCAGTACTTC. It is translated as CASSYGTGGTYEQYF.

The chain links TRBV15 to TRBJ2-3, with D tentatively TRBD2 (6 bases). Germline-derived CDR1 and CDR2 are LNHNV and YYDKDF (reference sequence). Trimming pared 11 bases from V and 0 bases from J, leaving 15 bases between. The length of the CDR3 is 14 residues. The CDR3: CAVGRGESTDTQYF. The CDR3 DNA reads as TGTGCCGTCGGGCGGGGAGAGAGCACAGATACGCAGTATTTT.

The rearrangement joins TRBV2 to TRBJ1-5, with 9 bases that match TRBD1. V lost 2 bases, J lost 3 bases, and 2 bases stayed unmatched. CDR3 size: 15 residues. CDR1 and CDR2 from the germline V gene are SNHLY and FYNNEI. Written as DNA, the CDR3 is TGTGCCAGCAGTGAAAGGACAGGGGTCAATCAGCCCCAGCATTTT. The encoded protein is CASSERTGVNQPQHF.

The V call is TRBV5-1, the J call TRBJ2-3, with D tentatively TRBD1 (6 bases). Trimming pared 4 bases from V and 3 bases from J, leaving 21 bases between. The CDR3 covers 17 residues. Germline CDR1 reads SGHRS; CDR2 reads YFSETQ. In DNA, the CDR3 is TGCGCCAGCAGCCCCCTCGTCAGGGTAGGGGGAACAGATACGCAGTATTTT. It codes for CASSPLVRVGGTDTQYF.

This clone has more than one count but fewer than ten. This sequence joins TRBV11-3 and TRBJ2-6; TRBD1 matches 11 bases. Trimming at V came to 8 bases and at J to 3 bases, leaving 3 bases not matched to a gene. This CDR3 is built from 15 residues. Germline CDR1 is SGHNT and CDR2 is YENEEA. The CDR3 loop is CASGQGALGANVLTF. The DNA of the CDR3 is TGTGCCAGCGGACAGGGGGCGCTTGGGGCCAACGTCCTGACTTTC. Together with reference TRBV11-3 and TRBJ2-6, the CDR3 gives the full variable domain: EAGVVQSPRYKIIEKKQPVAFWCNPISGHNTLYWYLQNLGQGPELLIRYENEEAVDDSQLPKDRFSAERLKGVDSTLKIQPAELGDSAVYLCASGQGALGANVLTFGAGSRLTVL.

In this sample, this clone turned up a few times. This chain links TRBV5-1 with TRBJ2-7; TRBD1 might be the D (6 bases). V was trimmed by 0 bases and J by 5 bases, leaving 15 bases between them. Germline values: CDR1 SGHRS, CDR2 YFSETQ. This CDR3 is built from 15 residues. Written as DNA, the CDR3 is TGCGCCAGCAGCTTGGGAGGACAGACTCTCCACGAGCAGTACTTC. Residues: CASSLGGQTLHEQYF.

This sequence joins TRBV5-1 and TRBJ2-1, with 9 bases fitting TRBD2. Germline lookup yields CDR1 SGHRS and CDR2 YFSETQ. V dropped 0 bases and J dropped 0; count of bases not matched to a gene: 4. The CDR3 totals 17 residues. The CDR3 loop reads CASSLGGGVSSYNEQFF. The CDR3 DNA reads TGCGCCAGCAGCTTGGGCGGGGGGGTATCCTCCTACAATGAGCAGTTCTTC. Full variable domain (rest looked up from reference TRBV5-1 and TRBJ2-1): KAGVTQTPRYLIKTRGQQVTLSCSPISGHRSVSWYQQTPGQGLQFLFEYFSETQRNKGNFPGRFSGRQFSNSRSEMNVSTLELGDSALYLCASSLGGGVSSYNEQFFGPGTRLTVL.